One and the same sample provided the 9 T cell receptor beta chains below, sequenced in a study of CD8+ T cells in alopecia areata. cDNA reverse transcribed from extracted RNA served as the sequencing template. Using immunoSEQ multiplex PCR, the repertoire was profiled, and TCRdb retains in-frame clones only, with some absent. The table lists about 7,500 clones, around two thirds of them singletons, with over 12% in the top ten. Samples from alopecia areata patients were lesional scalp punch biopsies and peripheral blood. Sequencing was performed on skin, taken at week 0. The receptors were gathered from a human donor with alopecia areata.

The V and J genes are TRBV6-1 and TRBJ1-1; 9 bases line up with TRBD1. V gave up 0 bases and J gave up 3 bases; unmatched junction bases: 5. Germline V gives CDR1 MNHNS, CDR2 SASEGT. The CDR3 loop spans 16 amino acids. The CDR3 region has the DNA TGTGCCAGCAGTGAAGCGCTTGGGACAGGGCACACTGAAGCTTTCTTT. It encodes CASSEALGTGHTEAFF.

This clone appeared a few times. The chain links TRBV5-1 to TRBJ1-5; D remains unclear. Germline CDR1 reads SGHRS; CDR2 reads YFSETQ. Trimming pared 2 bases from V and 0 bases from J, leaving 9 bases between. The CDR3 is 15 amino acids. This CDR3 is CASSLGGSSNQPQHF. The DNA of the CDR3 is TGCGCCAGCAGCTTAGGTGGATCTAGCAATCAGCCCCAGCATTTT.

CDR3 in amino acids: CASSFEAANTEAFF. CDR3 nucleotide sequence: TGTGCCAGCAGCTTCGAGGCGGCTAACACTGAAGCTTTCTTT. The chain combines TRBV11-2 with TRBJ1-1; D remains ambiguous. Germline V lookup: CDR1 SGHAT, CDR2 FQNNGV. The ends were cut back, 3 bases at V and 2 bases at J, with 10 bases in the middle. The CDR3 length is 14 residues.

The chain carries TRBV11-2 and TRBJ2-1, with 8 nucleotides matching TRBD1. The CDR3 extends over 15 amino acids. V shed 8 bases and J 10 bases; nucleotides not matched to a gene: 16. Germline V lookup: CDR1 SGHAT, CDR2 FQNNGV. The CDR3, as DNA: TGTGCCAGCGGAGACAGGGGCATGATCACATTCGAGCAGTTCTTC. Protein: CASGDRGMITFEQFF.

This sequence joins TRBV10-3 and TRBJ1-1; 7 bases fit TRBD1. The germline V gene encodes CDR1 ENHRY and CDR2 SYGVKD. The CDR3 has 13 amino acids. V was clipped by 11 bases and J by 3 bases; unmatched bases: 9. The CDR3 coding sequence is TGTGCCCTGCGGGACAGTACGGACACTGAAGCTTTCTTT. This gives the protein CALRDSTDTEAFF.

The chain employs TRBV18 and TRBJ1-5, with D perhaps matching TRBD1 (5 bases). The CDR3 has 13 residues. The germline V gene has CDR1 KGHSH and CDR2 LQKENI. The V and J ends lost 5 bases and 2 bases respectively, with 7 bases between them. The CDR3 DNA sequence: TGTGCCAGCTCAGGGGACGGCAATCAGCCCCAGCATTTT. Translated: CASSGDGNQPQHF.

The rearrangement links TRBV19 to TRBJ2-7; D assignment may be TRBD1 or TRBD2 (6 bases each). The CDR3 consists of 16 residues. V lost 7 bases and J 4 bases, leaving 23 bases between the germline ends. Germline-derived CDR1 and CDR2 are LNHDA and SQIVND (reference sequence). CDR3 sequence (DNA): TGTGCCAGTACCCCAGAGGGAGGACAGCACCCGTACGAGCAGTACTTC. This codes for CASTPEGGQHPYEQYF.

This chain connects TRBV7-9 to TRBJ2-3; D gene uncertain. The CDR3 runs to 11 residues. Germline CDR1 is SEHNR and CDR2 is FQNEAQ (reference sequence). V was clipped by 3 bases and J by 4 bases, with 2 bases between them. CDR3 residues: CASSFADTQYF. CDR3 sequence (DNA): TGTGCCAGCAGCTTCGCAGATACGCAGTATTTT.

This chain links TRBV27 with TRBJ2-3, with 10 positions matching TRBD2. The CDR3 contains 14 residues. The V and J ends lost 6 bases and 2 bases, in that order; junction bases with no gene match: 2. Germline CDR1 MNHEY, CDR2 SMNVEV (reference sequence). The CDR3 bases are TGTGCCAGCAGACTAGCGGGGTTCACAGATACGCAGTATTTT. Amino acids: CASRLAGFTDTQYF.